This TCR beta chain was sequenced for a study of control samples from healthy donors and cancer patients. Sequencing used immunoSEQ multiplex PCR; TCRdb keeps in-frame clones, though not all of them. Here the sample spans fewer than 200,000 clones, around 90% being singletons. This clone was recorded only once. The CDR3 spans 16 residues. Trimming removed 0 bases from V and 2 bases from J, with 14 bases in between. CDR1 is SGHRS, CDR2 YFSETQ, per germline. Sequenced input: blood. The genes are TRBV5-1 and TRBJ1-1, with D possibly being TRBD1 (6 bases). This clonotype was obtained from a man aged 25 to 40 in good health. The CDR3 here is CASSLAGPGQNTEAFF. The CDR3 bases are TGCGCCAGCAGCTTGGCGGGGCCGGGACAAAACACTGAAGCTTTCTTT.